The entry that follows covers one TCR beta chain sequence. Its specificity is not known. The sample is drawn from a study of T cells in localized non-small cell lung cancer. Notes on the study in general: Uninvolved adjacent lung had the highest recorded T cell clonality, with tumor below it. Since sequencing was restricted to only one region of the tumor, intratumor heterogeneity remains a possibility. Longer survival (overall) was linked to higher T cell density in blood. Adjacent lung held a median about 57 of the top 100 tumor clones.

V lost 2 bases, J lost 8 bases, and 20 bases lay in between. The CDR3 loop spans 16 amino acids. Germline-derived CDR1 and CDR2 are SGHRS and YFSETQ. Using immunoSEQ multiplex PCR, the repertoire was profiled, and TCRdb retains in-frame clones only, with some absent. The data contain about 23,000 clones, about 80% of them singletons. This TCR was sampled from a man aged 35 to 69 with stage II lung adenocarcinoma. The source material was PBMCs, sampled before any cancer treatment. This chain uses TRBV5-1 with TRBJ2-1; possible D gene TRBD1, 9 bases. The CDR3 DNA sequence: TGCGCCAGCAGCTTTATGGACAGGGGACTAGGCGATGAGCAGTTCTTC. Translating gives CASSFMDRGLGDEQFF.